The 26 T cell receptor beta chains presented below share a single source sample, sequenced in a study of beta chain features in type 1 diabetes. The whole isolated RNA underwent reverse transcription, so sequencing captured expressed TCRB transcripts. The method was immunoSEQ multiplex PCR; TCRdb's version includes in-frame clones alone and lacks a portion of them. The sample has around 300,000 clones, around 7.3% seen once; the top ten hold over 0.8%. Specimen: central memory CD4+ T cells from blood. Receptor source: a woman aged 18-29 years in good health.

This clone has only a few counts. The chain links TRBV15 to TRBJ2-1; 7 nucleotides align to TRBD1. This CDR3 contains 13 residues. From germline, CDR1 is LNHNV and CDR2 YYDKDF (reference sequence). Trimming at V came to 5 bases and at J to 8 bases, leaving 6 bases not matched to a gene. As DNA, the CDR3 is TGTGCCACCAGCTTGCAACAGGGGTATGAGCAGTTCTTC. Protein sequence: CATSLQQGYEQFF.

CDR3 in DNA: TGTGCCAGCAGCCTCGGGACATGGGATCAGCCCCAGCATTTT. This gives the protein CASSLGTWDQPQHF. This rearrangement joins TRBV5-6 to TRBJ1-5, with D tentatively TRBD1 (6 bases). CDR3 length: 14 amino acids. V lost 4 bases and J 5 bases, leaving 13 bases between the germline ends. The germline CDR1 and CDR2 sequences are SGHDT and YYEEEE. The variable domain in full, with the rest retrieved from reference TRBV5-6 and TRBJ1-5, is DAGVTQSPTHLIKTRGQQVTLRCSPKSGHDTVSWYQQALGQGPQFIFQYYEEEERQRGNFPDRFSGHQFPNYSSELNVNALLLGDSALYLCASSLGTWDQPQHFGDGTRLSIL.

V gene TRBV10-3 combines with J gene TRBJ2-7, with D tentatively TRBD1 (5 bases). The CDR3 is 15 amino acids. Trimming shortened V by 5 bases and J by 0 bases, and 14 bases separated the two germline ends. From germline, CDR1 is ENHRY and CDR2 SYGVKD. CDR3 sequence (DNA): TGTGCCATCAGTAAGACAGCCGCCAACTCCTACGAGCAGTACTTC. The encoded protein is CAISKTAANSYEQYF.

The sample holds many counts of this clone. The chain uses TRBV19 and TRBJ2-3, with D possibly being TRBD1 (5 bases). V gave up 6 bases and J gave up 4 bases, with 14 bases separating them. The germline gives CDR1 LNHDA, CDR2 SQIVND (reference sequence). The CDR3 loop spans 14 amino acids. The CDR3 DNA reads as TGTGCCAGTAGCACACCCGGACATCCAGATACGCAGTATTTT. The encoded protein is CASSTPGHPDTQYF. The whole variable domain, remainder taken from reference TRBV19 and TRBJ2-3, is DGGITQSPKYLFRKEGQNVTLSCEQNLNHDAMYWYRQDPGQGLRLIYYSQIVNDFQKGDIAEGYSVSREKKESFPLTVTSAQKNPTAFYLCASSTPGHPDTQYFGPGTRLTVL.

This clone was picked up many times. This chain links TRBV19 with TRBJ2-1; TRBD2 matches 12 bases. The germline CDR1 and CDR2 sequences are LNHDA and SQIVND (reference sequence). This CDR3 is built from 14 residues. With 6 bases clipped from V and 8 bases from J, the junction kept 5 bases outside the gene matches. The chain's CDR3 is CASRPLAGGHEQFF. The CDR3 bases are TGTGCCAGTAGGCCACTAGCGGGAGGCCATGAGCAGTTCTTC.

V is TRBV30 and J is TRBJ1-1, with no clear D. This CDR3 region has 10 residues. Trimming cost V 0 bases and J 12 bases, with 8 bases left between them. Germline assignment: CDR1 GTSNPN and CDR2 SVGIG (reference sequence). The CDR3 spells CAWSVPPPFF. CDR3 coding DNA: TGTGCCTGGAGTGTTCCGCCACCTTTCTTT.

This clone was counted at least ten times. The V call is TRBV7-2, the J call TRBJ2-1; 12 bases fit TRBD2. J was trimmed by 1 base and V by 3 bases; bases with no gene match: 4. The CDR3 length is 17 residues. Germline CDR1 is SGHTA and CDR2 is FQGNSA. The DNA for the CDR3 is TGTGCCAGCAGCTTCCGACTAGCGGGGGTATCCTACAATGAGCAGTTCTTC. This gives the protein CASSFRLAGVSYNEQFF.

This rearrangement joins TRBV7-9 to TRBJ1-1; tentative D call: TRBD1 (5 bases). Trimming cost V 5 bases and J 1 base, with 17 bases left between them. The CDR3 spans 16 residues. From germline, CDR1 is SEHNR and CDR2 FQNEAQ (reference sequence). In nucleotides, the CDR3 is TGTGCCAGCAGCCCGGGGGGGATTTCCCCGAACACTGAAGCTTTCTTT. It yields the protein CASSPGGISPNTEAFF.

This rearrangement joins TRBV11-2 to TRBJ2-5; D might be TRBD1 or TRBD2, each matching 5 bases. Germline values: CDR1 SGHAT, CDR2 FQNNGV. Between the trimmed V and J ends, which lost 10 bases and 2 bases, there was a span of 11 bases. The CDR3 is 12 residues long. CDR3 amino acids: CATQRGQETQYF. The CDR3 coding sequence is TGTGCCACCCAGAGGGGTCAAGAGACCCAGTACTTC.

The table lists this clone with a few counts. The chain combines TRBV29-1 with TRBJ1-2; 9 bases agree with TRBD1. From germline, CDR1 is SQVTM and CDR2 ANQGSEA. Trimming took 4 bases from V and 2 from J; bases not matched to a gene: 5. This CDR3 is 14 amino acids long. For the CDR3, the DNA is TGCAGCGTTGGGGACAGGGAGAAAAACTATGGCTACACCTTC. Its translation: CSVGDREKNYGYTF.

CDR3 sequence (DNA): TGTGCCAGCAGCCCGTTAGCGGAAGCCCAAGAGACCCAGTACTTC. Protein sequence: CASSPLAEAQETQYF. The chain uses TRBV5-6 and TRBJ2-5; tentative D call: TRBD2 (6 bases). Trimming took 4 bases from V and 1 from J, leaving 14 bases between them. This CDR3 is built from 15 residues. Germline values: CDR1 SGHDT, CDR2 YYEEEE.

The chain combines TRBV7-9 with TRBJ1-6; D possibly corresponds to TRBD1 (5 bases). V shed 4 bases and J shed 9 bases, with 16 bases lying between them. The CDR3 has 15 residues. Germline assignment: CDR1 SEHNR and CDR2 FQNEAQ (reference sequence). Here the CDR3 reads CASSSTLGTSSPLHF. CDR3 DNA: TGTGCCAGCAGCTCGACCCTCGGGACCTCTTCACCCCTCCACTTT.

This clone was seen more than once but under ten times. The V call is TRBV6-6, the J call TRBJ1-2; no clear D gene. The V end was cut by 6 bases, the J end by 5 bases, with 13 bases between. The CDR3 is made up of 13 amino acids. Germline V gives CDR1 MNHNY, CDR2 SVGAGI (reference sequence). This CDR3 is CASSADGVYGYTF. The CDR3 nucleotides are TGTGCCAGCAGCGCGGACGGTGTTTATGGCTACACCTTC.

This sequence joins TRBV9 and TRBJ1-2; maybe TRBD1 (6 bases). The length of the CDR3 is 15 residues. Germline CDR1 is SGDLS and CDR2 is YYNGEE. V was shortened by 3 bases and J by 5 bases, with 17 bases between the two germline ends. This chain's CDR3 is CASSEIPGQPYGYTF. CDR3 DNA: TGTGCCAGCAGCGAAATACCGGGACAACCTTATGGCTACACCTTC.

J is TRBJ2-5 and V is TRBV4-2; TRBD2 matches at 15 bases. The V gene end was trimmed by 5 bases and the J gene end by 5 bases; junction bases not matched to a gene: 6. Germline loops: CDR1 LGHNA, CDR2 YNFKEQ. The CDR3 runs 16 residues. CDR3 region: CASSDGTSGGLETQYF. The CDR3 nucleotides read TGTGCCAGCAGCGATGGGACTAGCGGGGGGCTGGAGACCCAGTACTTC.

This rearrangement joins TRBV6-6 to TRBJ2-5; no clear D. Trimming pared 6 bases from V and 5 bases from J, leaving 19 bases between. The CDR3 covers 15 residues. CDR1 and CDR2 (germline): MNHNY, SVGAGI (reference sequence). CDR3 in amino acids: CASRDVLAAWETQYF. The DNA for the CDR3 is TGTGCCAGCAGGGATGTCCTGGCAGCCTGGGAGACCCAGTACTTC.

J is TRBJ1-4 and V is TRBV2, with 9 bases fitting TRBD1. The J segment lost 7 bases and the V segment lost 8 bases, leaving 8 bases of the junction unmatched. Germline lookup yields CDR1 SNHLY and CDR2 FYNNEI. The CDR3 spans 14 residues. CDR3 DNA sequence: TGTGCCAGCGGGACAGGGAGTATAGGTGAAAAACTGTTTTTT. Residues: CASGTGSIGEKLFF.

There are many counts of this clone. The chain has TRBV2 and TRBJ2-2, with no clear D. Germline lookup yields CDR1 SNHLY and CDR2 FYNNEI. The V and J ends lost 7 bases and 5 bases respectively, with 8 bases between them. The CDR3 totals 12 residues. The CDR3 sequence is CASTIGTGELFF. For the CDR3, the DNA is TGTGCCAGCACCATCGGGACCGGGGAGCTGTTTTTT.

The CDR3: CASSDLRLVLYSYNEQFF. CDR3 nucleotides: TGTGCCAGCAGCGACCTGAGACTAGTCTTATACTCCTACAATGAGCAGTTCTTC. J is TRBJ2-1 and V is TRBV6-4; possible D gene TRBD2, 6 bases. V was shortened by 6 bases and J by 0 bases, with 21 bases between the two germline ends. This CDR3 is built from 18 residues. Looked up from germline, CDR1 is MRHNA and CDR2 is SNTAGT.

This chain uses TRBV4-2 with TRBJ1-2; TRBD1 aligns across 7 bases. Germline V gene lookup returns CDR1 LGHNA and CDR2 YNFKEQ. V shed 0 bases, J shed 5 bases, and the junction held 3 bases outside the gene matches. The CDR3 has 14 amino acids. In DNA, the CDR3 is TGTGCCAGCAGCCAAGAAAGGGGGCTGTATGGCTACACCTTC. Protein: CASSQERGLYGYTF.

This clone occurred a few times. The chain carries TRBV18 and TRBJ2-5; D gene unclear. In germline, CDR1 is KGHSH, CDR2 LQKENI. The CDR3 runs to 13 residues. Trimming pared 3 bases from V and 2 bases from J, leaving 7 bases between. This CDR3 is CASSPTRQETQYF. The CDR3 nucleotides are TGTGCCAGCTCACCGACACGTCAAGAGACCCAGTACTTC.

The rearrangement joins TRBV6-6 to TRBJ1-2; possible D gene TRBD1, 6 bases. Trimming shortened V by 3 bases and J by 6 bases, and 20 bases separated the two germline ends. Germline assignment: CDR1 MNHNY and CDR2 SVGAGI (reference sequence). This CDR3 comprises 16 residues. The CDR3 loop is CASSYSTRQVGHGYTF. DNA for the CDR3: TGTGCCAGCAGTTATTCGACCCGACAGGTCGGTCATGGCTACACCTTC.

V is TRBV5-4 and J is TRBJ2-7; D perhaps matches TRBD2 (8 bases). The CDR3 has 16 residues. The germline V gene has CDR1 SGHNT and CDR2 YYREEE (reference sequence). V shed 4 bases and J shed 1 base, with 18 bases lying between them. CDR3 residues: CASSPGRGRPSYEQYF. CDR3 nucleotides: TGTGCCAGCAGCCCCGGGAGGGGGCGCCCTTCCTACGAGCAGTACTTC.

On this clone: Within the sample, other DNA sequences also encode this same CDR3. The chain couples TRBV29-1 to TRBJ2-5; no firm D call. V gave up 7 bases and J gave up 5 bases, with 8 bases separating them. Germline lookup yields CDR1 SQVTM and CDR2 ANQGSEA. This CDR3 is 10 amino acids long. DNA of the CDR3: TGCAGCGCGGGTAGTGAGACCCAGTACTTC. Its protein is CSAGSETQYF.

This clone was seen more than once but under ten times. This chain connects TRBV19 to TRBJ1-4; no clear D. Germline loops: CDR1 LNHDA, CDR2 SQIVND (reference sequence). The CDR3 contains 15 residues. V shed 3 bases and J shed 2 bases, with 10 bases lying between them. CDR3: CASSIFRRTNEKLFF. CDR3 nucleotide sequence: TGTGCCAGTAGTATTTTCCGGAGGACTAATGAAAAACTGTTTTTT.

The chain couples TRBV7-2 to TRBJ2-7; the match to TRBD2 covers 10 bases. In germline, CDR1 is SGHTA, CDR2 FQGNSA. This CDR3 spans 15 amino acids. Losses at the gene ends were 3 bases for V and 4 bases for J; bases not matched to a gene: 6. The CDR3 sequence: CASSFAAGGEYEQYF. The CDR3 region has the DNA TGTGCCAGCAGCTTCGCAGCGGGAGGGGAGTACGAGCAGTACTTC.